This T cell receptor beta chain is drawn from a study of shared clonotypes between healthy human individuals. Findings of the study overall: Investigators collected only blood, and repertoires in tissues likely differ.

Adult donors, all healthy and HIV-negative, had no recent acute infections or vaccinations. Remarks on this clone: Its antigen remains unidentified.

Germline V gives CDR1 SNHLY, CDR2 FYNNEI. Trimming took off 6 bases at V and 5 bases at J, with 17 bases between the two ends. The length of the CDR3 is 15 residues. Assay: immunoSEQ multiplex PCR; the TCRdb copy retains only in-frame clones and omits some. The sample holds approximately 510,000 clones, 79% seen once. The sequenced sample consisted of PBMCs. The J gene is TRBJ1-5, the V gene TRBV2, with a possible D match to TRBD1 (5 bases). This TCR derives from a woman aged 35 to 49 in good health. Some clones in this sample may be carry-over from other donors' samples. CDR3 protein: CASRAFSGSDQPQHF. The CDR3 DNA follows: TGTGCCAGCAGGGCGTTTTCAGGGAGCGATCAGCCCCAGCATTTT.